The present entry profiles one TCR beta chain with its context. The CDR3 has 14 amino acids. The V end lost 2 bases, the J end lost 2 bases, and 11 bases lay between the germline ends. The germline V gene encodes CDR1 SQVTM and CDR2 ANQGSEA. This record belongs to a study of CD8 T cells in Susac syndrome. The RNA input was roughly 0.5 to 1 ug, and it was reverse transcribed with random hexamers. It was immunoSEQ multiplex PCR that amplified TCR beta CDR3 across 54 Vbeta and 13 Jbeta. TCRdb re-analysed the immunoSEQ multiplex PCR reads in MiXCR, keeping a single row per CDR3 protein. The data contain 150,000 to 200,000 distinct CDR3 sequences, 90% to 95% of them singletons. While CD8+ and CD4+ T cells were isolated negatively, TEMRA cells were enriched by FACS.

Material for sequencing was CD8+ T cells from PBMCs. This TCR came from a human donor with multiple sclerosis. The rearrangement links TRBV29-1 to TRBJ2-3; no reliable D call. The CDR3 nucleotides are TGCAGCGTTGAAACTTCGACTCTCACAGATACGCAGTATTTT. Amino acids: CSVETSTLTDTQYF.